This paragraph reports one T cell receptor beta chain. J lost 2 bases, V lost 0 bases, and 3 bases had no gene match. This CDR3 is 15 amino acids long. In germline, CDR1 is MNHNY, CDR2 SVGAGI (reference sequence). Generated by immunoSEQ multiplex PCR, the TCRdb table keeps only in-frame clones and is missing some. The sample includes 2 million to 2.5 million clones, 85% to 95% of them seen just once. The sample comes from a study of shared clonotypes between healthy human individuals. Sequenced material: naive CD4+ T cells sorted from blood. This sample's subset: CD45RA+ positively selected. The sequence was collected from a man aged 18-30 years in good health. The chain carries TRBV6-6 and TRBJ2-5; TRBD2 matches at 7 bases. CDR3 coding DNA: TGTGCCAGCAGTTACTCAGGACTAGTACAAGAGACCCAGTACTTC. This sequence encodes CASSYSGLVQETQYF.